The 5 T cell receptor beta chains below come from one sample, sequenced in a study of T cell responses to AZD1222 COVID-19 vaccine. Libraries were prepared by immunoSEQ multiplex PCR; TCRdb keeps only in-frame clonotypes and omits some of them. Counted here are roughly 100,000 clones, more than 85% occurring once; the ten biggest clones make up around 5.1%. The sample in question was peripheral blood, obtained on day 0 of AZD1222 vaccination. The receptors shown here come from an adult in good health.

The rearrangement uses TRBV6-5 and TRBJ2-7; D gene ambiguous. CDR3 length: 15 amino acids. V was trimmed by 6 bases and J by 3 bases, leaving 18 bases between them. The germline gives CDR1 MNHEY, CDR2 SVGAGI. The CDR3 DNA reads TGTGCCAGCAGGTCCATTGGAAGCGCCAACTACGAGCAGTACTTC. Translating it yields CASRSIGSANYEQYF.

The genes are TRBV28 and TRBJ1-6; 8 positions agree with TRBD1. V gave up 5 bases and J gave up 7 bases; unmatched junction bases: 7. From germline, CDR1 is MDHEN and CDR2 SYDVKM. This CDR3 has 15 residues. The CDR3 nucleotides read TGTGCCAGCAGTGCCCGGACAGGGAGGAATTCACCCCTCCACTTT. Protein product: CASSARTGRNSPLHF.

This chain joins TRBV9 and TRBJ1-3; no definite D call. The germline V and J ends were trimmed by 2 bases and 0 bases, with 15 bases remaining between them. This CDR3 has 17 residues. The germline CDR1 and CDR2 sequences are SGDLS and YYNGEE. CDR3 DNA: TGTGCCAGCAGCGTGACACCAGCCCAGGACTCTGGAAACACCATATATTTT. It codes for CASSVTPAQDSGNTIYF. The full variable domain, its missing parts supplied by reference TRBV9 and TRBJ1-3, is DSGVTQTPKHLITATGQRVTLRCSPRSGDLSVYWYQQSLDQGLQFLIQYYNGEERAKGNILERFSAQQFPDLHSELNLSSLELGDSALYFCASSVTPAQDSGNTIYFGEGSWLTVV.

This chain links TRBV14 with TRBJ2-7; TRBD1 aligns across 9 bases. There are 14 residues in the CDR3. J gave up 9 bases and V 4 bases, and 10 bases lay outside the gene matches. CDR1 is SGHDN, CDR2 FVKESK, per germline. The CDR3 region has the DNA TGTGCCAGCAGCCCTTTGGGACAGGGCAACGGGCAGTACTTC. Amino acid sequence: CASSPLGQGNGQYF.

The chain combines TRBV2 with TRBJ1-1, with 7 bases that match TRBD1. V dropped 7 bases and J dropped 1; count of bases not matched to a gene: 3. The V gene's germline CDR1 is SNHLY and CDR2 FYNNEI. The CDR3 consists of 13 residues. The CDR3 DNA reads TGTGCCAGCACCGGGACAGCGAACACTGAAGCTTTCTTT. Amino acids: CASTGTANTEAFF.